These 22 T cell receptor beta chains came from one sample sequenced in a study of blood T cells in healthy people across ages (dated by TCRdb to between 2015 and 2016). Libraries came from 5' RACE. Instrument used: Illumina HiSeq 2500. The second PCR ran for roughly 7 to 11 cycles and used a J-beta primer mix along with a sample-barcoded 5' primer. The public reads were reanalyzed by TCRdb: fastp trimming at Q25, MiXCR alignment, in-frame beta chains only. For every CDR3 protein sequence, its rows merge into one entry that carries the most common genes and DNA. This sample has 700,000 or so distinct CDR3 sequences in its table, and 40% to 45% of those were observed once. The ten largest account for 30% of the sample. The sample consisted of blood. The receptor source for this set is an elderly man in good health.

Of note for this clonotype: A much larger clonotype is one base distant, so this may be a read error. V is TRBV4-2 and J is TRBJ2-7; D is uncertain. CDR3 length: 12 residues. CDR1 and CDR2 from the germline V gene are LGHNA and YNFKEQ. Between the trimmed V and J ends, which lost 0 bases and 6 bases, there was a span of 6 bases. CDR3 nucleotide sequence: TGTGCCAGCAGCCAAGAGCCCTGCGAGCAGTACTTC. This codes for CASSQEPCEQYF.

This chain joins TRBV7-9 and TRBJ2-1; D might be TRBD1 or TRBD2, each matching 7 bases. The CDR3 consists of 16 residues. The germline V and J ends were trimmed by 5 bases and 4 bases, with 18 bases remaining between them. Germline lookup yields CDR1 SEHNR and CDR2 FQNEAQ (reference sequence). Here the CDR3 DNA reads TGTGCCAGCAGCGCCCAGACAGGGAGGGGTTACAATGAGCAGTTCTTC. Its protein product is CASSAQTGRGYNEQFF.

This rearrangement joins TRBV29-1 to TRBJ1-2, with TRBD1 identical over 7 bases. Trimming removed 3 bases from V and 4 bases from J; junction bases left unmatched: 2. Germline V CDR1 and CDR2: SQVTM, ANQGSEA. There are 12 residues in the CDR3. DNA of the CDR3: TGCAGCGTTGAGGGACAGTTCTATGGCTACACCTTC. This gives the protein CSVEGQFYGYTF.

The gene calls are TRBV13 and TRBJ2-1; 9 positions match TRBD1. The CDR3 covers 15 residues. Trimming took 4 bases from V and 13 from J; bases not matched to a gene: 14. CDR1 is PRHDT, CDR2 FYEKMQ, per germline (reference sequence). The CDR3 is CASSSPGTGRETQFF. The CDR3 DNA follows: TGTGCCAGCAGCTCGCCTGGGACAGGGAGGGAGACCCAGTTCTTC.

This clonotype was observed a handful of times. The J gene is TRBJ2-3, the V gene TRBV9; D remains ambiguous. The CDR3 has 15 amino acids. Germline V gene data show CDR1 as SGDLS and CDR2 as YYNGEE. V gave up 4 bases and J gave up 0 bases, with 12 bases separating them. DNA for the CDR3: TGTGCCAGCAGCTCCCGTCCGAGGAGCACAGATACGCAGTATTTT. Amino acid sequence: CASSSRPRSTDTQYF.

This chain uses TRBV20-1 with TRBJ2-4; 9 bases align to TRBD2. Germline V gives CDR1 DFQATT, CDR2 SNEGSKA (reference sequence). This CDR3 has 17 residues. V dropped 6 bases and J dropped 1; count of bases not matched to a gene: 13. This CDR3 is CSAAEASGIIAKNIQYF. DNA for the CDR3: TGCAGTGCCGCCGAAGCTAGCGGGATTATCGCCAAAAACATTCAGTACTTC.

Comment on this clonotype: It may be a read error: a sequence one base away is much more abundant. The CDR3 is CASSPGLSTEQYF. CDR3 in DNA: TGTGCCAGCAGCCCTGGGCTATCTACCGAGCAGTACTTC. The genes are TRBV7-9 and TRBJ2-1, with D unresolved. Near its end, the DNA agrees better with TRBJ2-7, so the J call may be wrong. The germline V gene has CDR1 SEHNR and CDR2 FQNEAQ (reference sequence). CDR3 length: 13 amino acids.

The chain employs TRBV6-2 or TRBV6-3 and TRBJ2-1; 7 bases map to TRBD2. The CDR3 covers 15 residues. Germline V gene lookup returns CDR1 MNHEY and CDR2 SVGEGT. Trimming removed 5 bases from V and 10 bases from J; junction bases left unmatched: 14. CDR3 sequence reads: CASSGSGISLYEQFF. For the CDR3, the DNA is TGTGCCAGCAGTGGGAGCGGGATATCATTATACGAGCAGTTCTTC.

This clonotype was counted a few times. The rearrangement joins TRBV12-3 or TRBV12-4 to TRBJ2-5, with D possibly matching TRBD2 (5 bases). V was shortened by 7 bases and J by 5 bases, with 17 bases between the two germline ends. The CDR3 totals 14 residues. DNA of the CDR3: TGTGCCAGCAAGATGGACGGGGAAACTGAGACCCAGTACTTC. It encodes CASKMDGETETQYF.

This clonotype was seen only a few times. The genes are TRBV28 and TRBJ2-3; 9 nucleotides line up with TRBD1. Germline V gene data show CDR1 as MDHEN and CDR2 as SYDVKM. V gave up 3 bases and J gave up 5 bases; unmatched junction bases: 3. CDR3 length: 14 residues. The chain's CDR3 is CASSLTGGKDTQYF. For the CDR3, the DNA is TGTGCCAGCAGTTTGACAGGGGGGAAAGATACGCAGTATTTT.

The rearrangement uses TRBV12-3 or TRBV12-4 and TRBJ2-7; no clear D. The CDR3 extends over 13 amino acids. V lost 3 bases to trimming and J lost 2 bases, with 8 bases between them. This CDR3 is CASSFPPPYEQYF. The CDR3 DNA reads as TGTGCCAGCAGTTTCCCGCCCCCCTACGAGCAGTACTTC.

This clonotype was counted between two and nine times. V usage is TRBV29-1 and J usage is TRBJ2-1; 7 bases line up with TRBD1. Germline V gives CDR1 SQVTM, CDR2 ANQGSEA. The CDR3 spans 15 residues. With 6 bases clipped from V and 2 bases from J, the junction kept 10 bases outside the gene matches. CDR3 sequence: CSVEPQGGTYNEQFF. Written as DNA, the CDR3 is TGCAGCGTCGAACCCCAAGGGGGCACCTACAATGAGCAGTTCTTC.

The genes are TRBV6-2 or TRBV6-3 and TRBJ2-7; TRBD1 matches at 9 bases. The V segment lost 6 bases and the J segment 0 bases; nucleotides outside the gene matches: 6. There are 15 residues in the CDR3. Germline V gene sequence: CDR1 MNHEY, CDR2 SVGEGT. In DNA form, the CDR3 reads TGTGCCAGCAGAAAACCGGGACAGGGCTCCTACGAGCAGTACTTC. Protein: CASRKPGQGSYEQYF.

The CDR3 region is CSVLRQADMWDTQYF. DNA of the CDR3: TGCAGCGTTCTAAGACAGGCCGATATGTGGGATACGCAGTATTTT. This chain connects TRBV29-1 to TRBJ2-3; weak D call: TRBD1 (6 bases). This CDR3 comprises 15 residues. V shed 5 bases and J shed 6 bases, with 21 bases lying between them. Germline V gene sequence: CDR1 SQVTM, CDR2 ANQGSEA.

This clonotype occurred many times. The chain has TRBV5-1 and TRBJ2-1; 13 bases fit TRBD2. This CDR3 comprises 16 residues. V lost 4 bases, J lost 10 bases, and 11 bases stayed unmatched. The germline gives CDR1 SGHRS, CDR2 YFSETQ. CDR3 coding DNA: TGCGCCAGCAGCCCGGGGGGACTAGCGGGGTTCAGCGAGCAGTTCTTC. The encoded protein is CASSPGGLAGFSEQFF.

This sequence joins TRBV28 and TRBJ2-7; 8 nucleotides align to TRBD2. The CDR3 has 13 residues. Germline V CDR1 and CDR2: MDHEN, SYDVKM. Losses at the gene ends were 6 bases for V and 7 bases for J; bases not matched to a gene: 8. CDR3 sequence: CASSRTSLGEQYF. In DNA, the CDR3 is TGTGCCAGCAGCCGGACTAGCTTAGGGGAGCAGTACTTC.

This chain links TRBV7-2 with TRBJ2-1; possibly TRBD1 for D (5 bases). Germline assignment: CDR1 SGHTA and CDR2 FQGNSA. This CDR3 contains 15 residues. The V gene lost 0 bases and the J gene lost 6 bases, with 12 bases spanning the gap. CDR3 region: CASSLAGLDSNEQFF. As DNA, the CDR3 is TGTGCCAGCAGCTTAGCTGGCCTAGACAGCAATGAGCAGTTCTTC.

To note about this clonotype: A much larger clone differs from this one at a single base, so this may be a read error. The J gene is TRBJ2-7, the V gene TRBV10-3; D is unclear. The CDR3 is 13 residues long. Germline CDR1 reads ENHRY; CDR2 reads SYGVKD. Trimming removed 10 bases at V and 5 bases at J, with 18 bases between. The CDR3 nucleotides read TGTGCCAGAGCAGAACGAGAATCCGACGAGCAGTACTTC. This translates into CARAERESDEQYF.

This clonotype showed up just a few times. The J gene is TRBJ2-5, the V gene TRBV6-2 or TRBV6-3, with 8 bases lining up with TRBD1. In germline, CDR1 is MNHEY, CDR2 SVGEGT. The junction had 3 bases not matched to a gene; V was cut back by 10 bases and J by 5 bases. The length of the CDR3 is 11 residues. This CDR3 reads CAIDRGETQYF. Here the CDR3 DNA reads TGTGCCATCGACAGGGGCGAGACCCAGTACTTC.

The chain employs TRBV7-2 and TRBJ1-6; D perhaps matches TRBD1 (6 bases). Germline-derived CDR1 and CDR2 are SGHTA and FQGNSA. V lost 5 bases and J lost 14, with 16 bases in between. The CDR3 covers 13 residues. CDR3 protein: CASSPGQPTALHF. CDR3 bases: TGTGCCAGCAGCCCAGGACAGCCGACGGCCCTCCACTTT.

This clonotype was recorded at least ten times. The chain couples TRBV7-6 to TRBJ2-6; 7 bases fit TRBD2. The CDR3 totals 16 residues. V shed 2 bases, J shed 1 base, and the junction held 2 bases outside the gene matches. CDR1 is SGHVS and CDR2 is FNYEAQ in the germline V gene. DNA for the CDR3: TGTGCCAGCAGCTTACTGGGGGGGTCTGGGGCCAACGTCCTGACTTTC. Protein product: CASSLLGGSGANVLTF.

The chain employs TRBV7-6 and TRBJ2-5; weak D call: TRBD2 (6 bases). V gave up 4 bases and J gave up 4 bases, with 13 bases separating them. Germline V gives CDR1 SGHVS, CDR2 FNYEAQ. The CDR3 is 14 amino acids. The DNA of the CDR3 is TGTGCCAGCAGCTCAGGTTTCGGGGGAGAGACCCAGTACTTC. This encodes CASSSGFGGETQYF.